This T cell receptor beta chain was identified in a study of blood T cell repertoires in COVID-19. Study-level background: T cells, B-cell-depleted T cells, or PBMCs supplied cDNA or gDNA.

Sequenced by immunoSEQ multiplex PCR; TCRdb stores in-frame clones only, minus some. Among about 81,000 clones listed, about 89% were seen once. V lost 4 bases and J 3 bases, leaving 12 bases between the germline ends. The CDR3 spans 14 residues. Germline-derived CDR1 and CDR2 are ENHRY and SYGVKD. The specimen was PBMCs or T cells enriched from blood (not recorded which). The V call is TRBV10-3, the J call TRBJ1-2; maybe TRBD1 (5 bases). The source is a woman aged 45-59 years with acute COVID-19. The chain's CDR3 is CAISAGTMDYGYTF. The CDR3 coding sequence is TGTGCCATCAGTGCAGGGACTATGGACTATGGCTACACCTTC.